This TCR beta chain emerged from a study of blood T cell repertoires in COVID-19. At the level of the study: PBMCs, B-cell-depleted T cells, or T cells were the source of the cDNA or gDNA that made up the material.

In the authors' methods: Amplified reference gene primers provided the basis for estimating nucleated cell counts. Some clones are missing from TCRdb's copy, which holds only in-frame ones; the method was immunoSEQ multiplex PCR. V, J and clone size are taken as reported in that table, and D and trimming were inferred from the DNA itself. The data hold more than 150,000 clones, with around 82% observed a single time. The study assigned cohorts using participant-reported clinical history. CDR1 and CDR2 from the germline V gene are SQVTM and ANQGSEA. V lost 2 bases and J 2 bases, leaving 13 bases between the germline ends. The CDR3 spans 15 residues.

Sequencing was carried out using PBMCs or T cells enriched from blood (not recorded which). The V gene is TRBV29-1, the J gene TRBJ1-3; the D gene is possibly TRBD1 (5 bases). The sequence derives from a man in his forties or fifties who had recovered from COVID-19. CDR3 coding DNA: TGCAGCGTTGAACGGCGGGGCGTGCCTGGAAACACCATATATTTT. Its protein is CSVERRGVPGNTIYF. The variable domain in full, with the rest retrieved from reference TRBV29-1 and TRBJ1-3, is SAVISQKPSRDICQRGTSLTIQCQVDSQVTMMFWYRQQPGQSLTLIATANQGSEATYESGFVIDKFPISRPNLTFSTLTVSNMSPEDSSIYLCSVERRGVPGNTIYFGEGSWLTVV.